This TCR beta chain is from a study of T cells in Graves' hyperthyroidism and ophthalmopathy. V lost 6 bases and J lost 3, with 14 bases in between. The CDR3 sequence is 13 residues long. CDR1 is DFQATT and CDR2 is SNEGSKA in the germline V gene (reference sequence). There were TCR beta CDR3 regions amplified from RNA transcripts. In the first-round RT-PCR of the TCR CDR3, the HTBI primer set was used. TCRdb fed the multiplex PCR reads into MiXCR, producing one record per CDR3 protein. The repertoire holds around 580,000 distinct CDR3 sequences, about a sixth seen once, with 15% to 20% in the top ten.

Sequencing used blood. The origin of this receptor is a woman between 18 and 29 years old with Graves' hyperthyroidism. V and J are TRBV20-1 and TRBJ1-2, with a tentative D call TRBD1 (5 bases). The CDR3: CSAGTPRDYGYTF. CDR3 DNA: TGCAGTGCGGGGACTCCAAGGGACTATGGCTACACCTTC.